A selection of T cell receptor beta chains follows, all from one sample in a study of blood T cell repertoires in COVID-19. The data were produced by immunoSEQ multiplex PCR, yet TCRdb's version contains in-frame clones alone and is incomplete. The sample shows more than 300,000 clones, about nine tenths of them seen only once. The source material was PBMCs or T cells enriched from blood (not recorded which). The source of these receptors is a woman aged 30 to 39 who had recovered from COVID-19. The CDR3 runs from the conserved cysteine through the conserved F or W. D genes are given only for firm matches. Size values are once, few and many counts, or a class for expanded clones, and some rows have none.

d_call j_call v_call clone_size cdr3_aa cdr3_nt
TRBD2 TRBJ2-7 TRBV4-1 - CASSPSSGSSYEQYF TGCGCCAGCAGCCCTTCTAGCGGTTCCTCCTACGAGCAGTACTTC
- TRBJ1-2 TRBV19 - CASSNTPSDYGYTF TGTGCCAGTAGTAATACCCCGTCGGACTATGGCTACACCTTC
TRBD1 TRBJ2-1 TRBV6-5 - CASSFIAETGGNEQFF TGTGCCAGCAGTTTCATAGCGGAAACAGGGGGGAATGAGCAGTTCTTC
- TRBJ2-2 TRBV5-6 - CASSLGLGRDFHGELFF TGTGCCAGCAGCTTGGGGCTCGGCAGGGATTTTCACGGGGAGCTGTTTTTT
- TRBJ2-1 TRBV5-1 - CASSFGTGTYNEQFF TGCGCCAGCAGCTTCGGGACTGGTACCTACAATGAGCAGTTCTTC
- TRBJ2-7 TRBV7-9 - CASSLVPYEQYF TGTGCCAGCAGCTTAGTCCCGTACGAGCAGTACTTC
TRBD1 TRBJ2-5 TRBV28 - CASSSPGTGNQETQYF TGTGCCAGCAGTTCTCCGGGGACAGGGAACCAAGAGACCCAGTACTTC
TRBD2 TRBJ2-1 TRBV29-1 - CSVEVIGVAGGSGEQFF TGCAGCGTTGAAGTAATTGGGGTAGCGGGAGGGTCGGGTGAGCAGTTCTTC
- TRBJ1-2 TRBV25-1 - CASSVTGYGYTF TGTGCCAGCAGTGTTACAGGCTATGGCTACACCTTC
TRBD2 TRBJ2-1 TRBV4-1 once CASSQDRQAGAAYNEQFF TGCGCCAGCAGCCAAGATCGGCAGGCGGGAGCGGCCTACAATGAGCAGTTCTTC
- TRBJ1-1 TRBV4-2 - CASSPLRDAEAFF TGTGCCAGCAGCCCTTTGCGGGACGCCGAAGCTTTCTTT
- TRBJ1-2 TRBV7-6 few CASSLSPGVGKNYGYTF TGTGCCAGCAGCTTAAGTCCGGGGGTCGGGAAAAACTATGGCTACACCTTC
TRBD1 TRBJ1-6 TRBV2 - CASSMPGQTNSPLHF TGTGCCAGCAGTATGCCGGGACAGACGAATTCACCCCTCCACTTT
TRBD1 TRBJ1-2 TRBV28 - CASSPGGIIYGYTF TGTGCCAGCAGTCCAGGGGGCATAATCTATGGCTACACCTTC
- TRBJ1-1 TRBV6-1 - CASSEVWQNTEAFF TGTGCCAGCAGTGAAGTCTGGCAGAACACTGAAGCTTTCTTT
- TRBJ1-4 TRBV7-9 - CASSLSVREANEKLFF TGTGCCAGCAGCTTAAGTGTACGAGAAGCTAATGAAAAACTGTTTTTT
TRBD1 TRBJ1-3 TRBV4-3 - CASSQGTGLGNTIYF TGCGCCAGCAGCCAGGGGACAGGGTTGGGAAACACCATATATTTT
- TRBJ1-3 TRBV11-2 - CASSLFKSSGNTIYF TGTGCCAGCAGCTTATTCAAGAGCTCTGGAAACACCATATATTTT
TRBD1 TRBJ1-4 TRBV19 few CASSIKSLTGSEKLFF TGTGCCAGTAGTATCAAGTCCTTGACAGGGTCTGAAAAACTGTTTTTT
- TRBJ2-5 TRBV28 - CASSSITDQETQYF TGTGCCAGCAGTTCCATTACGGACCAAGAGACCCAGTACTTC
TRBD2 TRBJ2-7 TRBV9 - CASSEGLAGFSYEQYF TGTGCCAGCAGCGAGGGACTAGCGGGCTTCTCCTACGAGCAGTACTTC
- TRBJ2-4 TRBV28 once CASSLPVAGAGIQYF TGTGCCAGCAGTTTACCCGTGGCGGGGGCTGGCATTCAGTACTTC
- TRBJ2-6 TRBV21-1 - CASSKCFPGTASSGANVLTF TGTGCCAGCAGCAAATGCTTCCCAGGGACTGCGAGCTCTGGGGCCAACGTCCTGACTTTC
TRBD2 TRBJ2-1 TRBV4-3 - CASSHEPGGRGNEQFF TGCGCCAGCAGCCATGAACCGGGAGGGCGGGGGAATGAGCAGTTCTTC
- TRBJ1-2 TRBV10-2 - CASTQEGVTGYTF TGCGCCAGCACCCAAGAAGGGGTGACGGGCTACACCTTC
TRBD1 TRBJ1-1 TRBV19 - CASSTGTGGSTEAFF TGTGCCAGTAGTACAGGGACAGGGGGGAGCACTGAAGCTTTCTTT
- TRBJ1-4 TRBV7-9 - CASSLGSGINEKLFF TGTGCCAGCAGCTTAGGCTCAGGGATTAATGAAAAACTGTTTTTT
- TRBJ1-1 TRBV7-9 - CASSLEQGLNTEAFF TGTGCCAGCAGCTTAGAGCAGGGTCTGAACACTGAAGCTTTCTTT
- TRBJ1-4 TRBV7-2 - CASSLAATNEKLFF TGTGCCAGCAGCTTGGCAGCAACTAATGAAAAACTGTTTTTT